This note documents a single T cell receptor beta chain sequence. Germline loops: CDR1 SGHDT, CDR2 YYEEEE. Trimming removed 7 bases at V and 1 base at J, with 14 bases between. This CDR3 has 14 residues. Sequencing was performed with immunoSEQ multiplex PCR; in TCRdb, only in-frame clones are kept and a portion is missing. Of about 33,000 clones detected, more than 80% appear once; the ten largest clones hold 4.4%. The data originate from a study of STAT5B mutations in CD4+ large granular lymphocyte leukemia. The chain couples TRBV5-6 to TRBJ1-2, with D possibly TRBD1 on 5 matching bases. Sample: CD4+ T cells from blood buffy coats. The clonotype comes from a human donor in good health. This chain's CDR3 is CASAGGGYNYGYTF. As DNA, the CDR3 is TGTGCCAGCGCCGGGGGGGGATATAACTATGGCTACACCTTC.